A single sample is the source of the 22 T cell receptor beta chains below, sequenced in a study of tumor-infiltrating lymphocytes in primary liver carcinoma. The study co-extracted DNA and RNA from around 20-30 mg of unsorted bulk tissue. Researchers generated TCR beta cDNA from 500 to 600 ng of total RNA, relying on a constant-region primer. Amplification in three nested multiplex PCR rounds with slightly modified ARM-PCR gave rise to TCR beta libraries. TRBV1-TRBV30 forward primers paired with a C-beta reverse primer were used in the first two PCR rounds, which ran approximately 10 cycles each. Each CDR3 protein is one row after TCRdb ran MiXCR on the multiplex PCR reads. The sample shows about 54,000 distinct CDR3 sequences, 70% to 85% of them seen only once. Sequences were obtained from liver tumor tissue from sampling region 2. As to subset: tumor region T2, inferior pole. All receptors derive from a middle-aged man with primary liver carcinoma and hepatitis B virus infection.

The J gene is TRBJ2-7, the V gene TRBV10-3; 7 bases agree with TRBD1. This CDR3 is 15 amino acids long. The V gene's germline CDR1 is ENHRY and CDR2 SYGVKD. The J segment lost 0 bases and the V segment lost 7 bases, leaving 9 bases of the junction unmatched. DNA for the CDR3: TGTGCCATCATTGTTCGAGGGGGCAGCTCCTACGAGCAGTACTTC. Amino acids: CAIIVRGGSSYEQYF.

This clonotype came up many times. The chain joins TRBV29-1 to TRBJ2-1, with a weak D call TRBD1 (6 bases). The CDR3 sequence is 13 residues long. Germline V gene data show CDR1 as SQVTM and CDR2 as ANQGSEA. Trimming cost V 2 bases and J 7 bases, with 12 bases left between them. DNA for the CDR3: TGCAGCGTTGAAAGGACAGTAGGAAATGAGCAGTTCTTC. The encoded protein is CSVERTVGNEQFF.

The sample holds many counts of this clonotype. The rearrangement uses TRBV12-3 or TRBV12-4 and TRBJ1-3; D gene uncertain. This CDR3 spans 15 amino acids. Trimming left V 8 bases short and J 2 bases short, with 16 bases between. The CDR3 nucleotides read TGTGCCAGCGCCTTGGGTGGGAGTACTGGAAACACCATATATTTT. Protein product: CASALGGSTGNTIYF.

V gene TRBV4-1 combines with J gene TRBJ2-1; D not certain. CDR3 length: 15 amino acids. Per the germline V gene, CDR1 is MGHRA and CDR2 is YSYEKL. Trimming removed 0 bases from V and 7 bases from J, with 13 bases in between. The CDR3 is CASSQESTNGNEQFF. The CDR3 bases are TGCGCCAGCAGCCAAGAGTCAACTAACGGGAATGAGCAGTTCTTC.

The chain joins TRBV11-1 to TRBJ2-1, with D possibly called TRBD1 or TRBD2 (5 bases each). The CDR3 is made up of 15 amino acids. The germline CDR1 and CDR2 sequences are SGHAT and FQDESV (reference sequence). V was trimmed by 7 bases and J by 5 bases, leaving 18 bases between them. The CDR3 coding sequence is TGTGCCAGCAACTTCCAGGGACCGCTGGACAATGAGCAGTTCTTC. This codes for CASNFQGPLDNEQFF. The full variable domain, rest sourced from reference TRBV11-1 and TRBJ2-1, is EAEVAQSPRYKITEKSQAVAFWCDPISGHATLYWYRQILGQGPELLVQFQDESVVDDSQLPKDRFSAERLKGVDSTLKIQPAELGDSAMYLCASNFQGPLDNEQFFGPGTRLTVL.

As for this clonotype: Since a much larger clone is just one base distant, this may be a read error. The chain employs TRBV10-1 and TRBJ2-1; 10 nucleotides match TRBD2. V lost 3 bases and J lost 7; bases outside the gene matches: 18. This CDR3 region has 19 residues. Germline CDR1 WNHNN, CDR2 SYGVQD (reference sequence). The CDR3 is CASSDMGLARGMRTNEQFF. The DNA of the CDR3 is TGCGCCAGCAGTGACATGGGACTAGCGAGAGGGATGCGAACGAATGAGCAGTTCTTC.

Of note for this clonotype: This likely comes from a read error, as the CDR3 has no conserved phenylalanine or tryptophan at its end. The chain links TRBV15 to TRBJ2-7; tentatively, D is TRBD2 (5 bases). The germline V gene has CDR1 LNHNV and CDR2 YYDKDF (reference sequence). CDR3 length: 14 residues. V lost 0 bases and J 6 bases, leaving 12 bases between the germline ends. The chain's CDR3 is CATSRERLSAEQYL. CDR3 nucleotide sequence: TGTGCCACCAGCAGAGAAAGACTATCGGCCGAGCAGTACCTC.

This clonotype was seen only a few times. One base away lies a much larger clone, so this may be a sequencing read error. The chain combines TRBV6-1 with TRBJ2-3; 10 nucleotides line up with TRBD1. The CDR3 contains 14 residues. In germline, CDR1 is MNHNS, CDR2 SASEGT. The CDR3 DNA reads TGTGCCAACAGTGTGACAGGGGGCCCAGATACGCAGTATTTT. The encoded protein is CANSVTGGPDTQYF.

The chain links TRBV7-8 to TRBJ2-7; D not certain. The length of the CDR3 is 15 residues. The germline CDR1 and CDR2 sequences are SGHVS and FQNEAQ. V lost 2 bases to trimming and J lost 4 bases, with 15 bases between them. CDR3 protein: CASSLTGRLSYEQYF. CDR3 DNA: TGTGCCAGCAGCTTAACGGGCCGCTTGTCTTACGAGCAGTACTTC.

There are many counts of this clonotype. The rearrangement uses TRBV10-1 and TRBJ2-1; 11 bases map to TRBD2. The CDR3 has 20 residues. CDR1 is WNHNN, CDR2 SYGVQD, per germline (reference sequence). The V and J ends lost 2 bases and 7 bases, in that order; junction bases with no gene match: 19. CDR3 in amino acids: CASSERLGGLTSGTINEQFF. The CDR3 DNA is TGCGCCAGCAGTGAGAGGTTGGGGGGCCTGACTAGCGGGACTATTAATGAGCAGTTCTTC.

This clonotype was found once. One end of the junction is discordant with germline, which a read error may explain. This chain links TRBV29-1 with TRBJ2-1, with a weak D call TRBD2 (6 bases). This CDR3 contains 12 residues. Germline CDR1 reads SQVTM; CDR2 reads ANQGSEA. The CDR3 protein is CSVRGSYIEHFF. For the CDR3, the DNA is TGCAGCGTCCGGGGGAGCTACATTGAGCACTTCTTC.

This clonotype occurred many times. The chain is built from TRBV12-3 or TRBV12-4 and TRBJ1-1, with D unclear. The CDR3 is 11 residues long. V was trimmed by 6 bases and J by 3 bases, leaving 5 bases between them. The CDR3 loop is CASRKYTEAFF. The CDR3 DNA reads TGTGCCAGCAGGAAATACACTGAAGCTTTCTTT.

At least ten counts were recorded for this clonotype. This chain joins TRBV29-1 and TRBJ2-3, with 10 bases identical to TRBD1. J lost 3 bases, V lost 7 bases, and 7 bases had no gene match. The CDR3 has 14 amino acids. Germline V gene sequence: CDR1 SQVTM, CDR2 ANQGSEA. The CDR3 protein is CSAYRDRGTDTQYF. In nucleotides, the CDR3 is TGCAGCGCTTACCGGGACAGGGGAACAGATACGCAGTATTTT.

This sequence joins TRBV5-1 and TRBJ2-7, with D possibly called TRBD1 or TRBD2 (5 bases each). Trimming cost V 4 bases and J 6 bases, with 14 bases left between them. CDR3 length: 13 amino acids. Germline V gives CDR1 SGHRS, CDR2 YFSETQ. The CDR3 nucleotides read TGCGCCAGCAGCCCGGGACCTAGAGTCGAGCAGTACTTC. It yields the protein CASSPGPRVEQYF. The complete variable domain, with remaining parts taken from reference TRBV5-1 and TRBJ2-7, reads KAGVTQTPRYLIKTRGQQVTLSCSPISGHRSVSWYQQTPGQGLQFLFEYFSETQRNKGNFPGRFSGRQFSNSRSEMNVSTLELGDSALYLCASSPGPRVEQYFGPGTRLTVT.

The V gene is TRBV11-2, the J gene TRBJ2-3; D remains unclear. The J call may be in error: the DNA end matches TRBJ1-5 better. Germline CDR1 SGHAT, CDR2 FQNNGV. This CDR3 has 20 amino acids. In nucleotides, the CDR3 is TGTGCCAGCAGCCCCGATGACCCCCTGCAGATCGCGAGAAGCACCGATACGCAGCATTTT. It encodes CASSPDDPLQIARSTDTQHF.

With respect to this clonotype: An end of the junction does not agree with germline; a read error may underlie this. This chain links TRBV11-2 with TRBJ2-1; TRBD2 matches 7 bases. The CDR3 extends over 13 amino acids. Germline V gene lookup returns CDR1 SGHAT and CDR2 FQNNGV. The CDR3 loop is CVSSESSAGQQFF. Here the CDR3 DNA reads TGTGTCAGCAGCGAGTCCTCAGCGGGGCAGCAGTTCTTC.

This clonotype appeared many times. The V call is TRBV28, the J call TRBJ2-5; D is undetermined. CDR1 and CDR2 (germline): MDHEN, SYDVKM. There are 11 residues in the CDR3. Trimming stripped 3 bases from V and 5 bases from J, with 4 bases between. CDR3 in DNA: TGTGCCAGCAGTTTCAGGGAGACCCAGTACTTC. Its protein product is CASSFRETQYF.

Many counts were recorded for this clonotype. V and J are TRBV7-8 and TRBJ2-7, with 8 bases lining up with TRBD1. The junction had 9 bases not matched to a gene; V was cut back by 5 bases and J by 9 bases. Germline assignment: CDR1 SGHVS and CDR2 FQNEAQ. This CDR3 comprises 13 residues. The CDR3 sequence: CASSIKGQGGQYF. CDR3 DNA sequence: TGTGCCAGCAGCATTAAAGGACAGGGTGGGCAGTACTTC.

About this clonotype: A read error may produce the germline difference seen at one junction end. The chain recombines TRBV6-5 with TRBJ2-2; D unclear. The CDR3 spans 17 residues. The germline CDR1 and CDR2 sequences are MNHEY and SVGAGI. The CDR3 region is CANSLRPPGANTGELFF. CDR3 nucleotide sequence: TGTGCCAACAGTCTTCGCCCACCTGGAGCGAACACCGGGGAGCTGTTTTTT.

This clonotype was observed at least ten times. The rearrangement uses TRBV12-3 or TRBV12-4 and TRBJ2-1, with 9 bases identical to TRBD1. This CDR3 has 13 residues. The V and J ends lost 7 bases and 9 bases, in that order; junction bases with no gene match: 7. The DNA for the CDR3 is TGTGCCAGCACCTTACAGGGGGCGAGTGAGCAGTTCTTC. Translating gives CASTLQGASEQFF.

In the case of this clonotype: An end of the junction does not agree with germline; a read error may underlie this. The rearrangement uses TRBV4-1 and TRBJ2-1, with 10 nucleotides matching TRBD2. CDR1 MGHRA and CDR2 YSYEKL come from the germline V gene. This CDR3 has 16 amino acids. The chain's CDR3 is CASSQRVAGGDNEQLF. The CDR3 bases are TGCGCCAGCAGTCAACGAGTAGCGGGGGGTGACAATGAGCAGTTGTTC.

This clonotype has a count of ten or more. With a much larger clone just one base away, this may be a read error. This chain joins TRBV11-2 and TRBJ2-2; unclear D gene. CDR3 length equals 13 residues. CDR1 is SGHAT, CDR2 FQNNGV, per germline. Trimming pared 4 bases from V and 8 bases from J, leaving 11 bases between. CDR3 sequence reads: CASSWVLPGELFF. DNA for the CDR3: TGTGCCAGCAGCTGGGTCCTTCCTGGGGAGCTGTTTTTT.